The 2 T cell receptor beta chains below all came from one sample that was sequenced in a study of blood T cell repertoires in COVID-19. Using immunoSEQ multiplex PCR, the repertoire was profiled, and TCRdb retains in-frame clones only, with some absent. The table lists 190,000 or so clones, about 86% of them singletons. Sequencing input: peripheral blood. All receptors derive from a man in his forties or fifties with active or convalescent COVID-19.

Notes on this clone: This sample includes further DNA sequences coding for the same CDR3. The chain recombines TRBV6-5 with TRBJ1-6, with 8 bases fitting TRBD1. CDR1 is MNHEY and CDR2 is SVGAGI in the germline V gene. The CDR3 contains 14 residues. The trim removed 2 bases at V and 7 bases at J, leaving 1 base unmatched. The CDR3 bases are TGTGCCAGCAGTTACGACAGGGGCAATTCACCCCTCCACTTT. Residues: CASSYDRGNSPLHF.

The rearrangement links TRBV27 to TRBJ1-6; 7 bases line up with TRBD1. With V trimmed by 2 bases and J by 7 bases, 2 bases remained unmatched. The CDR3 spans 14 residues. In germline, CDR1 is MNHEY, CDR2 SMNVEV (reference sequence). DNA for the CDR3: TGTGCCAGCAGTTTACCGGGACAGAATTCACCCCTCCACTTT. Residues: CASSLPGQNSPLHF.